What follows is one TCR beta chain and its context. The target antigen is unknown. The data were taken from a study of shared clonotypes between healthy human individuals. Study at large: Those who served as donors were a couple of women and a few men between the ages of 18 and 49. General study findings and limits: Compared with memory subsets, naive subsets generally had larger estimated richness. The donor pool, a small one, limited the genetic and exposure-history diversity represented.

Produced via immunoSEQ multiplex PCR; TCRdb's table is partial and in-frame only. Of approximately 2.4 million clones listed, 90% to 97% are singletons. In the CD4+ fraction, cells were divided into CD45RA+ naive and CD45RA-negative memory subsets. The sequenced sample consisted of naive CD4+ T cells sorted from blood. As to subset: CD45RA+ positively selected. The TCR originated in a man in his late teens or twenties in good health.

CDR3 DNA: TGTGCCACCCGCCCGGTTGACGCAGGGGCAGCTTTCTTT. Its protein product is CATRPVDAGAAFF. The chain carries TRBV6-5 and TRBJ1-1; D perhaps matches TRBD1 (6 bases). Germline V gene sequence: CDR1 MNHEY, CDR2 SVGAGI. The CDR3 consists of 13 residues. Trimming stripped 10 bases from V and 10 bases from J, with 22 bases between.